These 6 T cell receptor beta chains were all obtained from the same sample, sequenced in a study of spatial heterogeneity in lung cancer (dated by TCRdb to the late 2010s). The library was built by means of 5' RACE. Sequencing was carried out with a NextSeq 500. Starting from the raw public reads, TCRdb applied fastp trimming at Q25, assembled clones with MiXCR and retained in-frame beta chains. Entries are consolidated by CDR3 protein sequence, retaining the most common genes and DNA. Within this sample are some 52,000 distinct CDR3 sequences, with around 6.7% of them counted one time only. The ten largest clonotypes hold roughly 3% of the sample. The meaning of the sample's time point label: sample taken at primary tumor resection. TCR sequencing used whole RNA extracted from tumor and nontumor lung tissue, or from cryopreserved PBMC samples, without cell sorting. The sample consisted of PBMCs, taken at surgery. These receptors were collected from a female donor with early-stage non-small cell lung cancer.

The gene calls are TRBV20-1 and TRBJ1-1; D is perhaps TRBD1 (6 bases). Germline V gives CDR1 DFQATT, CDR2 SNEGSKA (reference sequence). The CDR3 runs to 14 residues. V lost 6 bases and J 1 base, leaving 15 bases between the germline ends. The CDR3 DNA follows: TGCAGTGCGGGCCGACAGGTGCCGAACACTGAAGCTTTCTTT. Protein product: CSAGRQVPNTEAFF.

A few counts support this clonotype. This rearrangement joins TRBV7-8 to TRBJ1-2, with no clear D. The ends were cut back, 5 bases at V and 8 bases at J, with 18 bases in the middle. Germline assignment: CDR1 SGHVS and CDR2 FQNEAQ. The CDR3 runs to 14 residues. The CDR3 region is CASSPLNGVGGYTF. The CDR3 DNA is TGTGCCAGCAGCCCCCTAAATGGGGTTGGGGGCTACACCTTC.

The table lists this clonotype with many counts. The V call is TRBV3-1, the J call TRBJ1-1; D call uncertain. The V and J ends lost 1 base and 1 base respectively, with 10 bases between them. CDR1 and CDR2 (germline): LGHDT, YNNKEL (reference sequence). The CDR3 runs to 15 residues. The CDR3 region is CASSQGAGTNTEAFF. Here the CDR3 DNA reads TGTGCCAGCAGCCAAGGGGCAGGTACGAACACTGAAGCTTTCTTT.

This clonotype was counted many times. V is TRBV7-2 and J is TRBJ2-5; 7 nucleotides align to TRBD2. The length of the CDR3 is 16 residues. Trimming cost V 5 bases and J 1 base; bases outside gene matches: 10. The germline CDR1 and CDR2 sequences are SGHTA and FQGNSA. CDR3 sequence reads: CASSLHTAGTQETQYF. The CDR3 nucleotides read TGTGCCAGCAGCCTACATACAGCGGGGACCCAAGAGACCCAGTACTTC.

The rearrangement uses TRBV6-2 or TRBV6-3 and TRBJ1-2; D is unresolved. Deletions cut 10 bases from V and 6 bases from J, with 12 bases between. This CDR3 has 11 amino acids. Germline values: CDR1 MNHEY, CDR2 SVGEGT. This CDR3 reads CAIGEMHGYTF. CDR3 nucleotide sequence: TGTGCCATCGGGGAGATGCATGGCTACACCTTC.

In its sample, this clonotype was seen a few times. The genes are TRBV20-1 and TRBJ1-4; D call uncertain. V was pared by 6 bases and J by 5 bases, with 13 bases between. Germline CDR1 is DFQATT and CDR2 is SNEGSKA (reference sequence). The CDR3 loop spans 13 amino acids. CDR3 in DNA: TGCAGTGCGAGACCCTCAGCGAATGAAAAACTGTTTTTT. Translating gives CSARPSANEKLFF.